These T cell receptor beta chains were read from a single sample in a study of T cell changes during pregnancy in multiple sclerosis. Sequencing used immunoSEQ multiplex PCR; TCRdb keeps in-frame clones, though not all of them. Found here are about 40,000 clones, roughly nine tenths of them singletons; the top ten hold over 0.85%. The sample in question was CD4+ T cells from peripheral blood mononuclear cells, obtained after pregnancy. The receptors were sampled from a female donor with multiple sclerosis, enrolled in a pregnancy study. Both conserved end residues are part of each CDR3. The D gene is left open where the match is weak.

d_gene | j_gene | v_gene | CDR3aa
- | TRBJ1-2 | TRBV6-1 | CASSEVRWGYTF
- | TRBJ1-1 | TRBV2 | CASSVGRVRNTEAFF
- | TRBJ1-1 | TRBV11-1 | CASSLALTAVAFF
- | TRBJ2-5 | TRBV25-1 | CASSRGGNQDTQYF
- | TRBJ2-1 | TRBV20-1 | CSVDSYNEQFF
- | TRBJ1-3 | TRBV5-5 | CASSLRGGLSGNTIYF
- | TRBJ1-1 | TRBV11-2 | CASSLFGVGAFF
TRBD2 | TRBJ2-1 | TRBV7-6 | CASSPPGTSGGNEQFF
- | TRBJ1-3 | TRBV6-1 | CASILRGVVGNTIYF
- | TRBJ2-7 | TRBV10-3 | CAISDNDRAFSYEQYF
- | TRBJ1-4 | TRBV6-4 | CASSGAATNEKLFF
- | TRBJ1-4 | TRBV2 | CASSEAPEDEKLFF
- | TRBJ2-7 | TRBV6-5 | CASRALLSSYEQYF
TRBD1 | TRBJ1-4 | TRBV7-8 | CASSSEPGQGVLEKLFF
TRBD2 | TRBJ2-3 | TRBV19 | CASSYSGGAGSDTQYF
TRBD1 | TRBJ2-7 | TRBV2 | CANRDRGASYEQYF
TRBD2 | TRBJ2-1 | TRBV19 | CASSELAGGRLYEQFF
- | TRBJ2-7 | TRBV5-1 | CASSPLYTTGIEQYF
- | TRBJ1-6 | TRBV18 | CASSPGQSPVTLHF
TRBD1 | TRBJ2-3 | TRBV18 | CASSPPSVGGIDTQYF
- | TRBJ1-6 | TRBV6-1 | CATVERVSYPSPLHF
TRBD1 | TRBJ2-5 | TRBV4-3 | CASSPRTGRTQYF
TRBD2 | TRBJ2-1 | TRBV7-2 | CASSLALSGGGPNEQFF
TRBD2 | TRBJ2-3 | TRBV2 | CASSRGLAGTDTQYF
- | TRBJ1-5 | TRBV6-1 | CASTQGIGQPQHF